A single sample is the source of the 12 T cell receptor beta chains below, sequenced in a study of CD8 T cells in ankylosing spondylitis. Each CDR3 protein gets one entry after TCRdb re-called the 5' RACE reads with MiXCR. The table includes 230,000 or so distinct CDR3 sequences, 20% to 30% detected once. Material for sequencing was blood, either unsorted or a sorted T cell fraction (not recorded which). These receptors all stem from a male donor with ankylosing spondylitis or in good health (not recorded which).

The J gene is TRBJ2-1, the V gene TRBV6-1; TRBD2 might be the D (5 bases). Trimming left V 7 bases short and J 6 bases short, with 13 bases between. CDR1 MNHNS and CDR2 SASEGT come from the germline V gene. The CDR3 contains 13 residues. CDR3: CASTQGGPNEQFF. The CDR3 DNA reads TGTGCCAGCACCCAAGGAGGACCCAATGAGCAGTTCTTC.

The J gene is TRBJ2-6, the V gene TRBV4-2, with D hard to call. From germline, CDR1 is LGHNA and CDR2 YNFKEQ. Trimming removed 4 bases at V and 4 bases at J, with 11 bases between. This CDR3 contains 15 residues. In DNA, the CDR3 is TGTGCCAGCAGCCGCGAATGGGTCGGGGCCAACGTCCTGACTTTC. It codes for CASSREWVGANVLTF.

This clonotype was counted a few times. CDR3 loop: CASSSLSGGAVGGTQYF. In DNA, the CDR3 is TGTGCCAGCAGTTCTTTATCAGGGGGCGCGGTTGGAGGTACGCAGTATTTT. V gene TRBV5-8 combines with J gene TRBJ2-3; TRBD1 aligns across 8 bases. The germline V gene encodes CDR1 SGHTS and CDR2 YDEGEE. The CDR3 sequence is 17 residues long. The trim removed 5 bases at V and 8 bases at J, leaving 19 bases unmatched. The full variable domain, with the rest looked up from reference TRBV5-8 and TRBJ2-3, is EAGVTQSPTHLIKTRGQQATLRCSPISGHTSVYWYQQALGLGLQFLLWYDEGEERNRGNFPPRFSGRQFPNYSSELNVNALELEDSALYLCASSSLSGGAVGGTQYFGPGTRLTVL.

The J gene is TRBJ2-3, the V gene TRBV20-1; 8 bases are shared with TRBD2. The CDR3 contains 15 residues. Germline V gene data show CDR1 as DFQATT and CDR2 as SNEGSKA (reference sequence). Trimming at V came to 5 bases and at J to 5 bases, leaving 12 bases not matched to a gene. DNA for the CDR3: TGCAGTGCTGCTAGGCGGGCCGGGGGGGAAGATACGCAGTATTTT. Its protein is CSAARRAGGEDTQYF.

This chain links TRBV19 with TRBJ2-5; D not certain. V was clipped by 4 bases and J by 5 bases, with 11 bases between them. CDR3 length: 13 residues. The germline CDR1 and CDR2 sequences are LNHDA and SQIVND (reference sequence). CDR3 DNA: TGTGCCAGTAGTAAAAACGACGGGGAGACCCAGTACTTC. Amino acid sequence: CASSKNDGETQYF.

This clonotype came up a few times. The V and J genes are TRBV29-1 and TRBJ1-1; no reliable D call. V was pared by 0 bases and J by 8 bases, with 19 bases between. This CDR3 has 15 residues. Germline lookup yields CDR1 SQVTM and CDR2 ANQGSEA. The CDR3 bases are TGCAGCGTTGAAGATAGGCTCGGTGGAAAGGAGGAAGCTTTCTTT. This encodes CSVEDRLGGKEEAFF. The full variable domain, completed using reference TRBV29-1 and TRBJ1-1, is SAVISQKPSRDICQRGTSLTIQCQVDSQVTMMFWYRQQPGQSLTLIATANQGSEATYESGFVIDKFPISRPNLTFSTLTVSNMSPEDSSIYLCSVEDRLGGKEEAFFGQGTRLTVV.

This clonotype was seen many times. The chain recombines TRBV4-2 with TRBJ1-5; no clear D. The germline CDR1 and CDR2 sequences are LGHNA and YNFKEQ. V was trimmed by 0 bases and J by 4 bases, leaving 10 bases between them. The CDR3 loop spans 15 amino acids. The CDR3 here is CASSQDRTANQPQHF. CDR3 sequence (DNA): TGTGCCAGCAGCCAAGACCGGACCGCGAATCAGCCCCAGCATTTT.

The table lists this clonotype with a few counts. The V and J genes are TRBV6-4 and TRBJ2-7; 9 bases agree with TRBD1. This CDR3 has 17 amino acids. V was pared by 2 bases and J by 7 bases, with 15 bases of the junction left unmatched. The germline V gene encodes CDR1 MRHNA and CDR2 SNTAGT. The CDR3 DNA reads TGTGCCAGCAGTGACCATACAGGGGGCGACGAAGCGGGTGAGCAGTACTTC. Its translation: CASSDHTGGDEAGEQYF.

This clonotype appeared many times. This rearrangement joins TRBV29-1 to TRBJ1-2; no reliable D call. Germline CDR1 is SQVTM and CDR2 is ANQGSEA. CDR3 length equals 12 residues. V shed 4 bases and J shed 3 bases, with 9 bases lying between them. CDR3 sequence: CSVVAPYYGYTF. Written as DNA, the CDR3 is TGCAGCGTTGTGGCCCCTTACTATGGCTACACCTTC.

This clonotype was counted many times. The chain uses TRBV6-2 or TRBV6-3 and TRBJ2-5, with D possibly being TRBD2 (5 bases). Trimming stripped 6 bases from V and 5 bases from J, with 19 bases between. The CDR3 length is 15 residues. Per germline, CDR1 MNHEY and CDR2 SVGEGT. The CDR3 DNA reads TGTGCCAGCAGAAAAGGACTTCGGGGAGTGGAGACCCAGTACTTC. Its translation is CASRKGLRGVETQYF.

This clonotype has just a few counts. V and J are TRBV20-1 and TRBJ2-5; TRBD2 matches at 11 bases. The CDR3 is 16 residues long. CDR1 is DFQATT and CDR2 is SNEGSKA in the germline V gene (reference sequence). With V trimmed by 3 bases and J by 5 bases, 11 bases remained unmatched. In DNA form, the CDR3 reads TGCAGTGCTAGTGTTTCTAGCGGGGGGCTAGGGGAGACCCAGTACTTC. Translating it yields CSASVSSGGLGETQYF.

There are many counts of this clonotype. The genes are TRBV5-1 and TRBJ1-1; no clear D. Trimming left V 0 bases short and J 8 bases short, with 11 bases between. Germline values: CDR1 SGHRS, CDR2 YFSETQ. This CDR3 comprises 13 residues. The CDR3 coding sequence is TGCGCCAGCAGCTTGGCGGGCGCCAGGGAAGCTTTCTTT. This sequence encodes CASSLAGAREAFF.